Sequencing of this TCR beta chain was carried out in a study of blood T cell repertoires in COVID-19. Looking at the study overall: The United States, Italy and Spain were the sources of the acute and convalescent COVID-19 samples. Sample material is recorded as cDNA or gDNA derived from T cells, B-cell-depleted T cells, or PBMCs.

The V gene's germline CDR1 is SGDLS and CDR2 YYNGEE. This CDR3 contains 15 residues. The V gene lost 0 bases and the J gene lost 8 bases, with 12 bases spanning the gap. Per the original methods: Amplification of reference gene primers provided the estimated nucleated cell counts. Repertoires were generated with immunoSEQ multiplex PCR, while TCRdb's copy carries only in-frame clones and drops some. That table supplies the V and J calls and clone size; D and trimming were determined from the DNA. The table lists some 230,000 clones, roughly 80% of them singletons. The chain couples TRBV9 to TRBJ1-6; D gene uncertain. The TCR sequence derives from a woman in her sixties who had recovered from COVID-19. Sequencing input: peripheral blood. The CDR3 sequence is CASSVDPKRDSPLHF. As DNA, the CDR3 is TGTGCCAGCAGCGTAGATCCCAAGCGGGATTCACCCCTCCACTTT.